The 17 T cell receptor beta chains reported below all come from one sample, sequenced in a study of identical twins. TCRdb re-called the 5' RACE reads with MiXCR, one entry per CDR3 protein. The data contain approximately 1.8 million distinct CDR3 sequences, under 35% of them singletons. Sequenced: cord blood. The receptors were sampled from a newborn girl in good health.

The chain links TRBV29-1 to TRBJ1-2, with TRBD1 as a possible D gene (5 bases). Trimming cost V 5 bases and J 0 bases, with 16 bases left between them. From germline, CDR1 is SQVTM and CDR2 ANQGSEA. The CDR3 totals 15 residues. CDR3 DNA sequence: TGCAGCGTTAGGCCTGGGACGGGTCCTAACTATGGCTACACCTTC. Translating it yields CSVRPGTGPNYGYTF.

The CDR3 region is CSGRGSYNSPLHF. CDR3 sequence (DNA): TGCAGTGGCAGGGGCTCCTATAATTCACCCCTCCACTTT. The chain uses TRBV20-1 and TRBJ1-6, with a possible D match to TRBD1 (6 bases). The CDR3 spans 13 residues. Deletions cut 7 bases from V and 0 bases from J, with 7 bases between. From germline, CDR1 is DFQATT and CDR2 SNEGSKA (reference sequence).

This clonotype was counted between two and nine times. The chain joins TRBV7-8 to TRBJ2-7; D may be TRBD1 (5 bases). Looked up from germline, CDR1 is SGHVS and CDR2 is FQNEAQ. V lost 1 base and J 6 bases, leaving 10 bases between the germline ends. The CDR3 covers 13 residues. Here the CDR3 DNA reads TGTGCCAGCAGCTTAGTTTCAAGGGGCGAGCAGTACTTC. This gives the protein CASSLVSRGEQYF. The whole variable domain, filled in from reference TRBV7-8 and TRBJ2-7, reads GAGVSQSPRYKVAKRGQDVALRCDPISGHVSLFWYQQALGQGPEFLTYFQNEAQLDKSGLPSDRFFAERPEGSVSTLKIQRTQQEDSAVYLCASSLVSRGEQYFGPGTRLTVT.

This clonotype was seen a few times. The chain has TRBV20-1 and TRBJ1-5, with D possibly being TRBD1 (6 bases). The CDR3 runs to 14 residues. V was trimmed by 1 base and J by 0 bases, leaving 7 bases between them. Germline-derived CDR1 and CDR2 are DFQATT and SNEGSKA (reference sequence). CDR3 protein: CSARGQDSNQPQHF. Here the CDR3 DNA reads TGCAGTGCTAGAGGACAGGATAGCAATCAGCCCCAGCATTTT.

This clonotype has only a few counts. CDR3 sequence reads: CSVEGGSGATDTQYF. The CDR3 nucleotides read TGCAGCGTTGAAGGCGGTAGCGGGGCCACAGATACGCAGTATTTT. V and J are TRBV29-1 and TRBJ2-3; TRBD2 matches at 8 bases. With V trimmed by 1 base and J by 2 bases, 5 bases remained unmatched. CDR1 SQVTM and CDR2 ANQGSEA come from the germline V gene. CDR3 size: 15 residues.

The genes are TRBV3-1 and TRBJ2-3; TRBD2 matches 12 bases. With 1 base clipped from V and 5 bases from J, the junction kept 7 bases outside the gene matches. Per germline, CDR1 LGHDT and CDR2 YNNKEL (reference sequence). This CDR3 is 17 amino acids long. The CDR3 sequence is CASSQGVLAGGQDTQYF. DNA for the CDR3: TGTGCCAGCAGCCAAGGTGTCCTAGCGGGGGGGCAAGATACGCAGTATTTT.

The V call is TRBV20-1, the J call TRBJ2-1; the match to TRBD2 covers 12 bases. This CDR3 has 18 residues. The germline CDR1 and CDR2 sequences are DFQATT and SNEGSKA (reference sequence). Trimming at V came to 4 bases and at J to 2 bases, leaving 12 bases not matched to a gene. CDR3 protein: CSATSGLAGGMTYNEQFF. In nucleotides, the CDR3 is TGCAGTGCTACATCTGGCCTAGCGGGAGGGATGACCTACAATGAGCAGTTCTTC.

This chain uses TRBV19 with TRBJ2-2, with 9 nucleotides matching TRBD1. J gave up 5 bases and V 5 bases, and 3 bases lay outside the gene matches. Germline V gene lookup returns CDR1 LNHDA and CDR2 SQIVND (reference sequence). The CDR3 runs to 14 residues. The CDR3: CASSWGQGTGELFF. The CDR3 coding sequence is TGTGCCAGTAGTTGGGGACAGGGTACCGGGGAGCTGTTTTTT.

The chain joins TRBV5-1 to TRBJ1-2; weak D call: TRBD1 (6 bases). The V gene lost 1 base and the J gene lost 6 bases, with 16 bases spanning the gap. Germline V CDR1 and CDR2: SGHRS, YFSETQ. The CDR3 is made up of 15 amino acids. The CDR3 sequence is CASSLKQGRNDGYTF. The CDR3 DNA reads TGCGCCAGCAGCTTGAAACAGGGACGAAACGATGGCTACACCTTC. The full variable domain, in which reference TRBV5-1 and TRBJ1-2 provide the parts outside the CDR3, is KAGVTQTPRYLIKTRGQQVTLSCSPISGHRSVSWYQQTPGQGLQFLFEYFSETQRNKGNFPGRFSGRQFSNSRSEMNVSTLELGDSALYLCASSLKQGRNDGYTFGSGTRLTVV.

This clonotype has more than one count but fewer than ten. The V gene is TRBV12-3 or TRBV12-4, the J gene TRBJ2-1; the D is unclear. The CDR3 has 16 residues. V gave up 3 bases and J gave up 1 base, with 13 bases separating them. DNA of the CDR3: TGTGCCAGCAGTTTTGGTGGTCCTGGGTCCTACAATGAGCAGTTCTTC. It encodes CASSFGGPGSYNEQFF.

This clonotype was counted a few times. The gene calls are TRBV27 and TRBJ1-2, with 10 bases aligning to TRBD1. With V trimmed by 0 bases and J by 7 bases, 8 bases remained unmatched. The CDR3 extends over 16 amino acids. Germline V gene sequence: CDR1 MNHEY, CDR2 SMNVEV (reference sequence). This CDR3 is CASSLSPGQGSSGYTF. CDR3 in DNA: TGTGCCAGCAGTTTATCTCCGGGACAGGGGAGCTCTGGCTACACCTTC.

The chain's CDR3 is CSARLNLLAKNIQYF. The CDR3 coding sequence is TGCAGTGCTAGATTAAACCTACTCGCCAAAAACATTCAGTACTTC. The gene calls are TRBV20-1 and TRBJ2-4; the D is unclear. This CDR3 has 15 residues. The V gene's germline CDR1 is DFQATT and CDR2 SNEGSKA (reference sequence). The germline V and J ends were trimmed by 2 bases and 1 base, with 12 bases remaining between them.

The V call is TRBV12-3 or TRBV12-4, the J call TRBJ2-7, with TRBD2 as a possible D gene (6 bases). The CDR3 sequence is 15 residues long. Trimming removed 4 bases from V and 6 bases from J, with 19 bases in between. The DNA of the CDR3 is TGTGCCAGCAGTTCGGGCGGGGCTAGCGCTGGCGAGCAGTACTTC. It specifies CASSSGGASAGEQYF.

The chain carries TRBV4-2 and TRBJ2-7; D possibly corresponds to TRBD2 (5 bases). This CDR3 comprises 17 residues. V was trimmed by 0 bases and J by 3 bases, leaving 18 bases between them. Germline-derived CDR1 and CDR2 are LGHNA and YNFKEQ. The CDR3 loop is CASSQEGWVASRYEQYF. CDR3 DNA sequence: TGTGCCAGCAGCCAAGAGGGGTGGGTAGCGTCCCGCTACGAGCAGTACTTC.

The rearrangement links TRBV12-3 or TRBV12-4 to TRBJ2-7; 8 nucleotides line up with TRBD1. The CDR3 extends over 17 amino acids. The junction had 16 bases not matched to a gene; V was cut back by 5 bases and J by 4 bases. CDR3 loop: CASSETTPRGRLYEQYF. The CDR3 DNA is TGTGCCAGCAGTGAAACTACCCCCAGGGGGCGCTTGTACGAGCAGTACTTC.

V and J are TRBV20-1 and TRBJ2-5; D uncertain. The ends were cut back, 6 bases at V and 5 bases at J, with 10 bases in the middle. The germline V gene encodes CDR1 DFQATT and CDR2 SNEGSKA (reference sequence). CDR3 length: 11 residues. The CDR3 reads CSASDGETQYF. DNA for the CDR3: TGCAGTGCAAGCGATGGCGAGACCCAGTACTTC.

In its sample, this clonotype was seen a few times. The chain links TRBV6-2 or TRBV6-3 to TRBJ2-7, with 11 positions matching TRBD2. This CDR3 spans 17 amino acids. CDR1 and CDR2 from the germline V gene are MNHEY and SVGEGT. V trimming: 3 bases; J trimming: 2 bases; junction bases outside the gene matches: 9. The CDR3 bases are TGTGCCAGCAGTTATCCCGGGACTAGCGGTCATCCCTACGAGCAGTACTTC. Translation: CASSYPGTSGHPYEQYF.